The clone carrying this TCR beta chain was picked up many times. Little can be read into the size of this beta chain, an off-target read in a library designed for alpha chains. This specimen belongs to a study of spatial heterogeneity in lung cancer. TCR cDNA molecules each had a unique molecular identifier. Each CDR3 protein is one row after TCRdb ran MiXCR on the 5' RACE reads. The sample yields approximately 13,000 distinct CDR3 sequences, approximately 5% seen once. V was cut by 3 bases and J by 10 bases, with 17 bases left in between. The germline gives CDR1 SGHTS, CDR2 YDEGEE. The CDR3 consists of 14 residues. The time point was: sample taken at primary tumor resection. Tumor, nontumor lung or frozen PBMC supplied whole RNA, sequenced without sorting.

The sequence came from a human donor with early-stage non-small cell lung cancer. The material sequenced was lung tumor tissue, taken at surgery. The V and J genes are TRBV5-8 and TRBJ2-4; a possible D gene is TRBD2 (5 bases). The CDR3 sequence is CASSSLIGDRIQYF. The CDR3 region has the DNA TGTGCCAGCAGCTCGCTCATCGGGGATAGGATTCAGTACTTC.